The sequence of this T cell receptor (beta chain) was determined in a study of technical replicates of blood from a handful of donors. J was trimmed by 6 bases and V by 4 bases; bases with no gene match: 8. Germline V gene lookup returns CDR1 SGDLS and CDR2 YYNGEE. CDR3 length: 14 residues. The data were produced by immunoSEQ multiplex PCR, yet TCRdb's version contains in-frame clones alone and is incomplete. This table holds around 72,000 clones, 85% to 95% found once. The receptor's source is a human donor in good health. What was sequenced was T cells isolated from PBMCs. This chain joins TRBV9 and TRBJ2-3; TRBD2 aligns across 7 bases. CDR3 amino acids: CASSLAGVTDTQYF. The CDR3 DNA reads TGTGCCAGCAGCCTGGCGGGGGTCACGGATACGCAGTATTTT.